This is a list of T cell receptor beta chains from one sample in a study of radiotherapy plus CTLA-4 blockade in lung cancer. TCRdb keeps only in-frame clones here, not all; method: immunoSEQ multiplex PCR. The sample holds 81,000 or so clones, about 83% seen once. Sequenced material: peripheral blood, taken from a patient treated with radiotherapy plus ipilimumab. The receptors come from a human donor with non-small cell lung cancer that progressed on radiotherapy plus ipilimumab. Each CDR3 is given with its conserved first and last residue. A D gene is named only where the DNA matches it firmly. Clone size is given for some rows only: seen once, a few or many times, or a class if the clone is expanded.

D: -
J: TRBJ1-3
size: -
V: TRBV10-3
CDR3: CAIMPRILGPGNTIYF
DNA: TGTGCCATCATGCCCCGGATCTTGGGCCCGGGAAACACCATATATTTT

D: TRBD2
J: TRBJ2-5
size: -
V: TRBV7-2
CDR3: CASSLLGLAGETQYF
DNA: TGTGCCAGCAGCTTACTGGGGCTAGCGGGGGAGACCCAGTACTTC

D: -
J: TRBJ1-6
size: -
V: TRBV9
CDR3: CASSVSDWGGSPLHF
DNA: TGTGCCAGCAGCGTATCAGATTGGGGAGGATCACCCCTCCACTTT

D: TRBD1
J: TRBJ1-2
size: few
V: TRBV19
CDR3: CASKGQGNYGYTF
DNA: TGTGCCAGTAAAGGACAGGGCAACTATGGCTACACCTTC

D: -
J: TRBJ1-1
size: -
V: TRBV19
CDR3: CASRPGSVNTEAFF
DNA: TGTGCCAGTAGGCCCGGGTCGGTGAACACTGAAGCTTTCTTT

D: -
J: TRBJ2-1
size: -
V: TRBV5-1
CDR3: CASSFPGYNEQFF
DNA: TGCGCCAGCAGCTTCCCAGGGTACAATGAGCAGTTCTTC

D: TRBD1
J: TRBJ1-2
size: -
V: TRBV18
CDR3: CASSRGQGVNTF
DNA: TGTGCCAGCTCACGAGGACAGGGGGTCAACACCTTC

D: TRBD1
J: TRBJ2-6
size: -
V: TRBV4-3
CDR3: CASSQDLGTGASGANVLTF
DNA: TGCGCCAGCAGCCAAGATCTCGGGACAGGGGCCTCTGGGGCCAACGTCCTGACTTTC

D: -
J: TRBJ2-5
size: -
V: TRBV2
CDR3: CASSEGLQETQYF
DNA: TGTGCCAGCAGTGAAGGACTACAAGAGACCCAGTACTTC

D: TRBD2
J: TRBJ2-4
size: -
V: TRBV4-2
CDR3: CASSQGIGLARAKNIQYF
DNA: TGTGCCAGCAGCCAAGGTATCGGACTAGCAAGAGCCAAAAACATTCAGTACTTC

D: TRBD2
J: TRBJ2-3
size: -
V: TRBV14
CDR3: CASSFNPSGTDTQYF
DNA: TGTGCCAGCAGCTTCAATCCTAGCGGGACAGATACGCAGTATTTT

D: -
J: TRBJ2-2
size: few
V: TRBV10-3
CDR3: CATTRGNTGELFF
DNA: TGTGCCACCACCCGGGGGAACACCGGGGAGCTGTTTTTT

D: TRBD1
J: TRBJ1-5
size: -
V: TRBV29-1
CDR3: CSVGTGNQPQHF
DNA: TGCAGCGTCGGGACAGGGAATCAGCCCCAGCATTTT

D: -
J: TRBJ1-4
size: -
V: TRBV5-1
CDR3: CASSVNRAGATNEKLFF
DNA: TGCGCCAGCAGCGTTAACAGGGCGGGGGCAACTAATGAAAAACTGTTTTTT

D: TRBD1
J: TRBJ1-1
size: -
V: TRBV19
CDR3: CASISQGGAHTEAFF
DNA: TGTGCCAGTATCTCCCAGGGGGGGGCGCATACTGAAGCTTTCTTT

D: -
J: TRBJ1-4
size: -
V: TRBV5-4
CDR3: CASILFREKLFF
DNA: TGTGCCAGCATCCTATTTCGTGAAAAACTGTTTTTT

D: -
J: TRBJ1-1
size: -
V: TRBV7-8
CDR3: CASSLEIALNTEAFF
DNA: TGTGCCAGCAGCTTAGAAATTGCCTTGAACACTGAAGCTTTCTTT

D: -
J: TRBJ2-7
size: few
V: TRBV4-2
CDR3: CASSQSSALIYEQYF
DNA: TGTGCCAGCAGCCAATCTAGCGCCTTGATCTACGAGCAGTACTTC

D: -
J: TRBJ1-2
size: few
V: TRBV7-8
CDR3: CASSTEMGGYTF
DNA: TGTGCCAGCAGCACGGAAATGGGTGGCTACACCTTC

D: -
J: TRBJ2-3
size: -
V: TRBV7-9
CDR3: CASSLGRNTQYF
DNA: TGTGCCAGCAGCTTGGGAAGGAATACGCAGTATTTT

D: TRBD1
J: TRBJ2-7
size: -
V: TRBV6-5
CDR3: CASSYSDRGYYEQYF
DNA: TGTGCCAGCAGTTATTCTGACAGGGGCTACTACGAGCAGTACTTC

D: TRBD1
J: TRBJ1-1
size: few
V: TRBV2
CDR3: CASREPGQSREAFF
DNA: TGTGCCAGCAGAGAACCGGGACAGTCAAGAGAAGCTTTCTTT

D: -
J: TRBJ2-2
size: many
V: TRBV5-4
CDR3: CASSLAVGNTGELFF
DNA: TGTGCCAGCAGCCTGGCCGTAGGGAATACCGGGGAGCTGTTTTTT

D: TRBD1
J: TRBJ2-7
size: -
V: TRBV4-1
CDR3: CASSQVPGQNYEQYF
DNA: TGTGCCAGCAGCCAAGTACCGGGACAGAACTACGAGCAGTACTTC

D: TRBD1
J: TRBJ1-2
size: once
V: TRBV11-2
CDR3: CASSFSLDRAGGYTF
DNA: TGTGCCAGCAGCTTCTCCCTTGACAGGGCGGGTGGCTACACCTTC

D: -
J: TRBJ1-1
size: -
V: TRBV19
CDR3: CASSTTRSFEGTPEAFF
DNA: TGTGCCAGTAGTACAACTCGTAGTTTCGAGGGGACCCCTGAAGCTTTCTTT

D: -
J: TRBJ2-2
size: -
V: TRBV4-3
CDR3: CASSQDLGGTGELFF
DNA: TGCGCCAGCAGCCAAGATCTGGGGGGCACCGGGGAGCTGTTTTTT

D: -
J: TRBJ2-1
size: -
V: TRBV7-5
CDR3: CARSLEAKKEGEQFF
DNA: TGTGCCAGAAGCTTAGAGGCCAAGAAGGAGGGTGAGCAGTTCTTC

D: TRBD1
J: TRBJ2-7
size: -
V: TRBV6-1
CDR3: CASSGGLSYEQYF
DNA: TGTGCCAGCTCAGGGGGTCTCTCCTACGAGCAGTACTTC

D: TRBD2
J: TRBJ2-2
size: -
V: TRBV7-2
CDR3: CASKREKGGELFF
DNA: TGTGCCAGCAAGCGGGAGAAGGGCGGGGAGCTGTTTTTT

D: -
J: TRBJ1-1
size: -
V: TRBV20-1
CDR3: CSARSPIEAFF
DNA: TGCAGTGCTAGATCCCCCATTGAAGCTTTCTTT

D: TRBD1
J: TRBJ2-7
size: -
V: TRBV29-1
CDR3: CSVDQFESGTGSYEQYF
DNA: TGCAGCGTTGATCAATTCGAGTCAGGGACAGGGTCCTACGAGCAGTACTTC

D: TRBD2
J: TRBJ2-1
size: -
V: TRBV6-1
CDR3: CASPGGGRVPHEQFF
DNA: TGTGCCAGCCCGGGAGGTGGGAGAGTACCCCATGAGCAGTTCTTC

D: TRBD2
J: TRBJ2-3
size: -
V: TRBV2
CDR3: CASSPGTSGADTQYF
DNA: TGTGCCAGCAGTCCCGGGACTAGCGGGGCGGATACGCAGTATTTT

D: TRBD1
J: TRBJ1-1
size: few
V: TRBV7-6
CDR3: CASRPTGQSTEAFF
DNA: TGTGCCAGCAGACCGACAGGGCAGTCCACTGAAGCTTTCTTT

D: TRBD1
J: TRBJ2-7
size: -
V: TRBV16
CDR3: CASSASGTGPYEQYF
DNA: TGTGCCAGCAGCGCATCCGGGACAGGGCCCTACGAGCAGTACTTC

D: -
J: TRBJ1-5
size: -
V: TRBV5-1
CDR3: CASSLEGGSGRNQPQHF
DNA: TGCGCCAGCAGCTTGGAGGGGGGCTCGGGGCGCAATCAGCCCCAGCATTTT

D: TRBD1
J: TRBJ1-2
size: -
V: TRBV18
CDR3: CASSPNTGGTVGYTF
DNA: TGTGCCAGCTCACCAAATACAGGGGGCACAGTGGGCTACACCTTC

D: TRBD1
J: TRBJ2-7
size: -
V: TRBV5-4
CDR3: CASSLDRGYEQYF
DNA: TGTGCCAGCAGCTTGGACAGGGGCTACGAGCAGTACTTC

D: TRBD1
J: TRBJ1-2
size: once
V: TRBV5-6
CDR3: CASNIQGGNGYTF
DNA: TGTGCCAGCAATATCCAGGGGGGGAATGGCTACACCTTC

D: TRBD1
J: TRBJ2-7
size: -
V: TRBV5-4
CDR3: CASSPTQDRAPLEQYF
DNA: TGTGCCAGCAGCCCGACCCAGGACAGGGCCCCCCTCGAGCAGTACTTC

D: -
J: TRBJ2-7
size: few
V: TRBV21-1
CDR3: CASSKAGRGEQYF
DNA: TGTGCCAGCAGCAAAGCGGGGCGGGGCGAGCAGTACTTC

D: -
J: TRBJ2-2
size: -
V: TRBV7-8
CDR3: CASSPDGGFTGELFF
DNA: TGTGCCAGCAGCCCTGACGGGGGATTCACCGGGGAGCTGTTTTTT